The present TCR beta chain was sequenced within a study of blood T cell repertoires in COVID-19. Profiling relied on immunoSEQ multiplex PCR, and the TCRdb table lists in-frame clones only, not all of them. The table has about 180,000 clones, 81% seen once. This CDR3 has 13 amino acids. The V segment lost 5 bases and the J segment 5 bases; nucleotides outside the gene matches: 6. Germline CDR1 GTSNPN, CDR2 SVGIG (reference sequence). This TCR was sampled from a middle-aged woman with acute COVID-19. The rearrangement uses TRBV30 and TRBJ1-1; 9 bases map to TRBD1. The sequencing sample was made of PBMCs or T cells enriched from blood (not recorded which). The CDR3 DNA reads TGTGCCTGGGACAGGGGGAGGGGGACTGAAGCTTTCTTT. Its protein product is CAWDRGRGTEAFF.